This record concerns one T cell receptor (beta chain) sequence. The germline V gene has CDR1 SGHRS and CDR2 YFSETQ. Germline trimming cut 3 bases from V and 6 bases from J; bases unmatched to any gene: 10. The CDR3 spans 15 residues. Reverse transcription used roughly 0.45 to 1 ug RNA and random hexamers. Amplification of TCR beta CDR3 was carried out by immunoSEQ multiplex PCR, which covered 54 Vbeta and 13 Jbeta segments. TCRdb reprocessed the immunoSEQ multiplex PCR reads via MiXCR and lists one record per CDR3 protein. Of 200,000 to 250,000 distinct CDR3 sequences listed, roughly 92% are singletons. This record belongs to a study of CD8 T cells in Susac syndrome. In blood CD8+ and CD4+ T cells, TCR beta underwent sequencing. TEMRA cells were FACS-enriched, with CD8+ and CD4+ T cells isolated negatively.

The gene calls are TRBV5-1 and TRBJ1-2, with 8 bases lining up with TRBD1. The sample consisted of CD8+ T cells from PBMCs. The origin of this receptor is a human donor with multiple sclerosis. The CDR3: CASSSWTGRQDGYTF. CDR3 in DNA: TGCGCCAGCAGCTCCTGGACAGGGCGCCAGGATGGCTACACCTTC.